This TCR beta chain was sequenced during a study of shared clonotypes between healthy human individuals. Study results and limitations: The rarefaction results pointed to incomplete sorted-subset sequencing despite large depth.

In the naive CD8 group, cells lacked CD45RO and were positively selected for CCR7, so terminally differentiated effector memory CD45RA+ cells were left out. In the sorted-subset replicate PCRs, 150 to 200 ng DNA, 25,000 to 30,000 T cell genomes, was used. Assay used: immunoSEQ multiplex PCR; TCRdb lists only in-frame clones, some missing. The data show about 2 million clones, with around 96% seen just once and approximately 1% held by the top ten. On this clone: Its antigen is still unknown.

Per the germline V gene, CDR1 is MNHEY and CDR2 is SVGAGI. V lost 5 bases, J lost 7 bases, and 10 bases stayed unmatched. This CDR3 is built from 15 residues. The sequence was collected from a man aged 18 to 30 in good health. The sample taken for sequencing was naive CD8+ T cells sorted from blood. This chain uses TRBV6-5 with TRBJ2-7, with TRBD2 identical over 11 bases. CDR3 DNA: TGTGCCAGCAGTCCTTTAGCGGGGGGGCCGGGGGAGCAGTACTTC. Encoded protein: CASSPLAGGPGEQYF.